Shown below are 4 T cell receptor beta chains from a single sample sequenced in a study of beta chain features in type 1 diabetes. Expressed TCRB transcripts were sequenced, since all the RNA that had been isolated was reverse transcribed. Profiled with immunoSEQ multiplex PCR; TCRdb holds only in-frame clones, not every one. The data show 65,000 to 100,000 clones, with under 35% seen just once and approximately 0.45% held by the top ten. Sequencing input: stem cell memory CD4+ T cells from blood. The receptors originated from a woman aged 18-29 years in good health.

This clone was detected only a few times. This chain uses TRBV6-5 with TRBJ1-6; a possible D gene is TRBD1 (5 bases). V lost 2 bases and J 7 bases, leaving 12 bases between the germline ends. CDR3 length: 15 residues. The germline CDR1 and CDR2 sequences are MNHEY and SVGAGI. The CDR3 loop reads CASSYRARANSPLHF. Here the CDR3 DNA reads TGTGCCAGCAGTTACCGCGCCAGGGCAAATTCACCCCTCCACTTT.

V usage is TRBV5-1 and J usage is TRBJ2-7; D might be TRBD1 (6 bases). Trimming removed 5 bases at V and 1 base at J, with 16 bases between. Germline assignment: CDR1 SGHRS and CDR2 YFSETQ. CDR3 length equals 15 residues. CDR3 residues: CASSRGQSESYEQYF. The CDR3 DNA follows: TGCGCCAGCAGTCGTGGACAGTCTGAATCCTACGAGCAGTACTTC.

The chain combines TRBV19 with TRBJ1-1, with D uncertain. Germline assignment: CDR1 LNHDA and CDR2 SQIVND (reference sequence). V lost 8 bases and J 4 bases, leaving 14 bases between the germline ends. This CDR3 has 13 residues. The CDR3 coding sequence is TGTGCCAGTCTCCGATTGGAGGGCACTGAAGCTTTCTTT. This gives the protein CASLRLEGTEAFF.

This clone was recorded a few times. The V and J genes are TRBV11-2 and TRBJ2-3, with 14 bases lining up with TRBD2. Germline CDR1 is SGHAT and CDR2 is FQNNGV. The V gene end was trimmed by 5 bases and the J gene end by 8 bases; junction bases not matched to a gene: 6. CDR3 length: 15 residues. The CDR3 reads CASSRLAGGPGTQYF. CDR3 coding DNA: TGTGCCAGCAGCCGACTAGCGGGGGGGCCAGGTACGCAGTATTTT.